What follows describes a single T cell receptor (beta chain). The antigen is not known. All donors were Caucasian adults living in Nashville, Tennessee. The split of CD4+ cells yielded CD45RA+ naive and CD45RA-negative memory subsets. The data derive from a study of shared clonotypes between healthy human individuals. Overall study results and limits: Across a handful of donors, naive CD4 shared 5% to 5.5%, naive CD8 about 3.2%, memory CD4 roughly 2.1%, memory CD8 under 0.5%. In having few donors, the study represented limited genetic and exposure-history diversity.

The germline V and J ends were trimmed by 3 bases and 5 bases, with 13 bases remaining between them. The CDR3 extends over 14 amino acids. Looked up from germline, CDR1 is LNHDA and CDR2 is SQIVND (reference sequence). The data were produced by immunoSEQ multiplex PCR, yet TCRdb's version contains in-frame clones alone and is incomplete. The data show 850,000 to 1,100,000 clones, with 70% to 85% seen just once and almost 0.9% held by the top ten. The chain is built from TRBV19 and TRBJ1-1; D remains unclear. The receptor was isolated from a man aged 18-30 years in good health. Some clones in this sample may be carry-over from other donors' samples. Sequenced sample: memory CD4+ T cells from PBMCs. The subset here: CD45RA-negative fraction. The CDR3 loop is CASSIRSLSTEAFF. The CDR3 region has the DNA TGTGCCAGTAGTATTCGCTCCCTATCGACTGAAGCTTTCTTT.